This T cell receptor (beta chain) was obtained from a study of STAT5B mutations in CD4+ large granular lymphocyte leukemia. Turning to this clone: Its specificity is not known.

Study outcomes and limitations: Main leukemic clonotypes were patient-specific, but roughly 25% appeared at low frequency elsewhere.

The assay was run at survey level. Assay: immunoSEQ multiplex PCR; the TCRdb copy retains only in-frame clones and omits some. In the table there are 8,000 to 10,000 clones, under 90% of which are singletons. There are 11 residues in the CDR3. Trimming shortened V by 6 bases and J by 0 bases, and 3 bases separated the two germline ends. The germline CDR1 and CDR2 sequences are SNHLY and FYNNEI. V and J are TRBV2 and TRBJ2-7; D remains ambiguous. The sequence came from a woman in her 70s with CD4+ T-cell large granular lymphocyte leukemia. Sample: PBMCs. The CDR3 sequence: CASSFSYEQYF. CDR3 nucleotides: TGTGCCAGCAGCTTCTCCTACGAGCAGTACTTC. The variable domain in full, with the rest retrieved from reference TRBV2 and TRBJ2-7, is EPEVTQTPSHQVTQMGQEVILRCVPISNHLYFYWYRQILGQKVEFLVSFYNNEISEKSEIFDDQFSVERPDGSNFTLKIRSTKLEDSAMYFCASSFSYEQYFGPGTRLTVT.